These 15 T cell receptor beta chains share one sample of origin, sequenced in a study of blood T cell dynamics during melanoma immunotherapy. Assay: immunoSEQ multiplex PCR; the TCRdb copy retains only in-frame clones and omits some. The table includes 6,000 to 8,000 clones, about nine tenths detected once. The sample's time point: pre-treatment baseline. The input for sequencing was cell-free DNA from blood, taken from a patient treated with checkpoint blockade. The receptors stem from a human donor with melanoma.

V usage is TRBV5-1 and J usage is TRBJ2-5; 13 nucleotides match TRBD2. Germline values: CDR1 SGHRS, CDR2 YFSETQ. The CDR3 runs 16 residues. The trim removed 1 base at V and 5 bases at J, leaving 5 bases unmatched. The CDR3 DNA follows: TGCGCCAGCAGCTTGACTAGCGGGGGGGCGGTGGAGACCCAGTACTTC. Protein sequence: CASSLTSGGAVETQYF.

This chain links TRBV6-1 with TRBJ1-1; a possible D gene is TRBD1 (6 bases). Trimming pared 0 bases from V and 3 bases from J, leaving 8 bases between. This CDR3 is 14 amino acids long. Germline lookup yields CDR1 MNHNS and CDR2 SASEGT. The CDR3 DNA follows: TGTGCCAGCAGTGAAGCGGGGGCATACACTGAAGCTTTCTTT. Protein: CASSEAGAYTEAFF.

This clone has just a few counts. V gene TRBV5-6 combines with J gene TRBJ2-7, with TRBD1 as a possible D gene (6 bases). Per the germline V gene, CDR1 is SGHDT and CDR2 is YYEEEE. The V end was cut by 2 bases, the J end by 5 bases, with 11 bases between. The CDR3 covers 13 residues. CDR3 bases: TGTGCCAGCAGCTTAGACAGGACCCACGAGCAGTACTTC. It yields the protein CASSLDRTHEQYF.

V usage is TRBV2 and J usage is TRBJ2-5, with D unresolved. From germline, CDR1 is SNHLY and CDR2 FYNNEI. The CDR3 runs to 13 residues. Trimming stripped 4 bases from V and 5 bases from J, with 11 bases between. For the CDR3, the DNA is TGTGCCAGCAGTGGAGACCAGAGGGAGACCCAGTACTTC. Protein product: CASSGDQRETQYF.

A remark on this clone: A read error may produce the germline difference seen at one junction end. The chain joins TRBV6-1 to TRBJ2-5; no reliable D call. Looked up from germline, CDR1 is MNHNS and CDR2 is SASEGT. This CDR3 contains 15 residues. This CDR3 is CASRDGGRGRETQYF. CDR3 nucleotide sequence: TGTGCCAGCCGTGATGGCGGCCGTGGTAGGGAGACCCAGTACTTC.

The CDR3 DNA sequence: TGTGCCAGCAGTGCCCCCTACGAGCAGTACTTC. Translated, it gives CASSAPYEQYF. The V call is TRBV28, the J call TRBJ2-7; D gene unclear. Trimming took 5 bases from V and 2 from J, leaving 4 bases between them. Germline values: CDR1 MDHEN, CDR2 SYDVKM. The CDR3 covers 11 residues.

The gene calls are TRBV6-5 and TRBJ1-5; no clear D gene. The germline CDR1 and CDR2 sequences are MNHEY and SVGAGI. Trimming took off 0 bases at V and 3 bases at J, with 12 bases between the two ends. The length of the CDR3 is 16 residues. In nucleotides, the CDR3 is TGTGCCAGCAGTTACTCGCGGACGGCCCCCAATCAGCCCCAGCATTTT. As protein: CASSYSRTAPNQPQHF.

The chain uses TRBV5-5 and TRBJ1-5; weak D call: TRBD1 (5 bases). Germline CDR1 is SGHKS and CDR2 is YYEKEE (reference sequence). The CDR3 consists of 15 residues. Trimming pared 2 bases from V and 3 bases from J, leaving 12 bases between. The CDR3 nucleotides are TGTGCCAGCAGCTTACAAGGGGCGTTCAATCAGCCCCAGCATTTT. Translating gives CASSLQGAFNQPQHF.

The chain employs TRBV11-2 and TRBJ2-1; the match to TRBD2 covers 8 bases. The CDR3 has 16 amino acids. Germline V CDR1 and CDR2: SGHAT, FQNNGV. Losses at the gene ends were 5 bases for V and 2 bases for J; bases not matched to a gene: 8. The CDR3 here is CASSRRGGLAYNEQFF. The CDR3, as DNA: TGTGCCAGCAGCCGGAGGGGGGGACTAGCCTACAATGAGCAGTTCTTC.

CDR3: CASSLALTAITGELFF. The CDR3 region has the DNA TGTGCCAGCAGCTTGGCACTTACAGCTATCACCGGGGAGCTGTTTTTT. The genes are TRBV5-6 and TRBJ2-2; D remains unclear. Germline V gene data show CDR1 as SGHDT and CDR2 as YYEEEE. V dropped 0 bases and J dropped 4 bases, with 13 bases sitting between them. The CDR3 has 16 amino acids.

The V and J genes are TRBV9 and TRBJ2-3; 7 nucleotides align to TRBD2. There are 16 residues in the CDR3. Germline CDR1 reads SGDLS; CDR2 reads YYNGEE. Trimming removed 0 bases from V and 3 bases from J; junction bases left unmatched: 7. The CDR3 DNA follows: TGTGCCAGCAGCGTAGGGTCAAGCGGGGCTACAGATACGCAGTATTTT. It codes for CASSVGSSGATDTQYF.

This clone was found a few times. This rearrangement joins TRBV6-6 to TRBJ2-1, with D perhaps TRBD2 (6 bases). Germline V lookup: CDR1 MNHNY, CDR2 SVGAGI (reference sequence). CDR3 size: 13 residues. Trimming took 6 bases from V and 0 from J, leaving 6 bases between them. The CDR3 sequence: CASSGSSYNEQFF. In DNA, the CDR3 is TGTGCCAGCAGCGGGAGCTCCTACAATGAGCAGTTCTTC.

The chain has TRBV6-6 and TRBJ2-5, with a tentative D call TRBD2 (5 bases). In germline, CDR1 is MNHNY, CDR2 SVGAGI (reference sequence). This CDR3 contains 14 residues. Trimming removed 7 bases from V and 2 bases from J, with 14 bases in between. The CDR3 coding sequence is TGTGCCAGCACCGAAAGAGGGAAACAAGAGACCCAGTACTTC. Amino acid sequence: CASTERGKQETQYF.

J is TRBJ2-6 and V is TRBV2; tentatively, D is TRBD1 or TRBD2 (7 bases each). V was cut by 8 bases and J by 0 bases, with 17 bases left in between. Germline V lookup: CDR1 SNHLY, CDR2 FYNNEI. The CDR3 is made up of 17 amino acids. CDR3 residues: CASRQGGWGSGANVLTF. The CDR3 DNA reads TGTGCCAGCCGACAGGGAGGGTGGGGCTCTGGGGCCAACGTCCTGACTTTC.

The V and J genes are TRBV21-1 and TRBJ2-7. TRBV21-1 is annotated as a pseudogene. This CDR3 has 16 amino acids. CDR3 loop: CASSTNWGIIAYEQYF. DNA for the CDR3: TGTGCCAGCAGCACTAACTGGGGGATTATAGCCTACGAGCAGTACTTC.